The next 32 T cell receptor beta chains were all read from a single sample in a study of T cells in Graves' hyperthyroidism and ophthalmopathy. Researchers took RNA transcripts and amplified the TCR beta CDR3 regions from them. The HTBI primer set was used in a first-round RT-PCR of the TCR CDR3. TCRdb re-called the multiplex PCR reads with MiXCR, one entry per CDR3 protein. This table holds about 530,000 distinct CDR3 sequences, over 15% found once. The sample comprised blood. The receptors derive from a woman aged 18-35 years with Graves' ophthalmopathy.

This clonotype was seen repeatedly, ten times or more. The chain uses TRBV6-5 and TRBJ1-2; 8 nucleotides agree with TRBD1. The CDR3 is made up of 14 amino acids. Looked up from germline, CDR1 is MNHEY and CDR2 is SVGAGI. The ends lost 6 bases at V and 8 bases at J; junction bases unmatched: 11. This CDR3 is CASRLTQGAGGYTF. For the CDR3, the DNA is TGTGCCAGCAGGCTTACTCAGGGGGCGGGAGGCTACACCTTC.

This clonotype was found a few times. The V gene is TRBV29-1, the J gene TRBJ1-1, with a tentative D call TRBD1 (6 bases). Trimming cost V 7 bases and J 3 bases, with 15 bases left between them. Germline V CDR1 and CDR2: SQVTM, ANQGSEA. The CDR3 contains 13 residues. The CDR3 is CSARGGVYTEAFF. DNA for the CDR3: TGCAGCGCGAGGGGGGGGGTGTACACTGAAGCTTTCTTT.

This clonotype was detected a few times. V is TRBV7-6 and J is TRBJ2-7; D not resolved. With 5 bases removed from V and 3 bases from J, the gap between germline ends came to 17 bases. From germline, CDR1 is SGHVS and CDR2 FNYEAQ. This CDR3 is built from 15 residues. The chain's CDR3 is CASSTRQVPFYEQYF. The CDR3 region has the DNA TGTGCCAGCAGCACCCGGCAGGTTCCCTTCTACGAGCAGTACTTC.

This clonotype came up many times. The chain joins TRBV2 to TRBJ1-5; D remains ambiguous. This CDR3 comprises 12 residues. Germline V gives CDR1 SNHLY, CDR2 FYNNEI. V lost 3 bases and J 9 bases, leaving 9 bases between the germline ends. DNA of the CDR3: TGTGCCAGCAGTGATCATACTTCGCCCCAGCATTTT. This encodes CASSDHTSPQHF.

This clonotype was counted between two and nine times. The chain couples TRBV29-1 to TRBJ2-7, with 11 bases fitting TRBD2. Germline CDR1 and CDR2: SQVTM and ANQGSEA. The ends lost 4 bases at V and 7 bases at J; junction bases unmatched: 9. The CDR3 extends over 14 amino acids. The CDR3 DNA is TGCAGCGTTGGACTAGCGGGACTTTCACGGGAGCAGTACTTC. This translates into CSVGLAGLSREQYF.

The genes are TRBV6-6 and TRBJ1-2; tentatively, D is TRBD1 (6 bases). The CDR3 runs to 14 residues. Trimming removed 2 bases from V and 5 bases from J, with 12 bases in between. Germline-derived CDR1 and CDR2 are MNHNY and SVGAGI (reference sequence). The CDR3 protein is CASSYGGLEYGYTF. Written as DNA, the CDR3 is TGTGCCAGCAGTTACGGGGGGCTGGAGTATGGCTACACCTTC.

V usage is TRBV14 and J usage is TRBJ2-1, with TRBD1 identical over 8 bases. The V segment lost 3 bases and the J segment 0 bases; nucleotides outside the gene matches: 10. Germline V gene sequence: CDR1 SGHDN, CDR2 FVKESK. The CDR3 is 18 residues long. In DNA form, the CDR3 reads TGTGCCAGCAGCCATCTACCGGGACAGGCTAGCTCCTACAATGAGCAGTTCTTC. Translated: CASSHLPGQASSYNEQFF.

The rearrangement joins TRBV4-1 to TRBJ2-4; D may be TRBD1 (6 bases). From germline, CDR1 is MGHRA and CDR2 YSYEKL. V lost 5 bases, J lost 0 bases, and 20 bases lay in between. The CDR3 runs 18 residues. The CDR3 reads CASSAGLRTVLAKNIQYF. The CDR3 DNA reads TGCGCCAGCAGCGCGGGCCTGAGGACAGTGCTAGCCAAAAACATTCAGTACTTC.

A few counts support this clonotype. The genes are TRBV20-1 and TRBJ2-5; D may be TRBD2 (5 bases). The CDR3 sequence is 13 residues long. CDR1 DFQATT and CDR2 SNEGSKA come from the germline V gene (reference sequence). Between the trimmed V and J ends, which lost 3 bases and 2 bases, there was a span of 10 bases. The CDR3 loop reads CSASGESQETQYF. CDR3 DNA: TGCAGTGCTAGCGGGGAGTCACAAGAGACCCAGTACTTC.

This clonotype occurred many times. This rearrangement joins TRBV11-2 to TRBJ2-7; the match to TRBD1 covers 8 bases. Germline V lookup: CDR1 SGHAT, CDR2 FQNNGV. Trimming at V came to 8 bases and at J to 6 bases, leaving 6 bases not matched to a gene. The CDR3 loop spans 12 amino acids. The CDR3 nucleotides read TGTGCCAGCGCCGCGACAGGGGCCGAGCAGTACTTC. This sequence encodes CASAATGAEQYF.

Only a few counts were recorded for this clonotype. The rearrangement joins TRBV30 to TRBJ2-5; D ambiguous. Germline V CDR1 and CDR2: GTSNPN, SVGIG (reference sequence). Trimming pared 2 bases from V and 4 bases from J, leaving 17 bases between. This CDR3 spans 15 amino acids. The CDR3, as DNA: TGTGCCTGGAGTATACTCCAAAGACGCGGAGAGACCCAGTACTTC. Amino acid sequence: CAWSILQRRGETQYF.

In its sample, this clonotype was seen a few times. The CDR3 here is CASSALGGDYNSPLHF. For the CDR3, the DNA is TGTGCCAGCAGCGCCCTCGGGGGGGACTATAATTCACCCCTCCACTTT. The chain couples TRBV7-9 to TRBJ1-6, with TRBD1 as a possible D gene (5 bases). The V gene lost 5 bases and the J gene lost 3 bases, with 14 bases spanning the gap. This CDR3 has 16 residues. Germline V gene data show CDR1 as SEHNR and CDR2 as FQNEAQ (reference sequence).

This clonotype was detected a few times. The genes are TRBV5-1 and TRBJ2-3; D may be TRBD2 (6 bases). Germline V gene data show CDR1 as SGHRS and CDR2 as YFSETQ. The CDR3 sequence is 16 residues long. V lost 4 bases to trimming and J lost 2 bases, with 17 bases between them. The CDR3 nucleotides read TGCGCCAGCAGCCCGAATAGAAGGAGGGCCACAGATACGCAGTATTTT. The encoded protein is CASSPNRRRATDTQYF.

The chain joins TRBV7-2 to TRBJ1-2; D unclear. V gave up 5 bases and J gave up 7 bases, with 26 bases separating them. CDR1 and CDR2 from the germline V gene are SGHTA and FQGNSA. The CDR3 contains 17 residues. The chain's CDR3 is CASSHTVTPLRRGGYTF. CDR3 in DNA: TGTGCCAGCAGCCATACCGTAACACCTTTACGGCGGGGTGGCTACACCTTC.

This clonotype was detected ten times or more. The chain combines TRBV30 with TRBJ1-1; D unresolved. The ends were cut back, 0 bases at V and 10 bases at J, with 12 bases in the middle. CDR1 GTSNPN and CDR2 SVGIG come from the germline V gene (reference sequence). The CDR3 covers 12 residues. CDR3 DNA: TGTGCCTGGAGTGTAGTCGTTGGTGCAGCTTTCTTT. It yields the protein CAWSVVVGAAFF.

This clonotype was seen at least ten times. The chain couples TRBV7-2 to TRBJ2-7; TRBD1 is a possible D gene (5 bases). Germline V gene data show CDR1 as SGHTA and CDR2 as FQGNSA. CDR3 length: 14 amino acids. With 1 base removed from V and 3 bases from J, the gap between germline ends came to 10 bases. CDR3 nucleotide sequence: TGTGCCAGCAGCTTAGATTACAGGCTCTACGAGCAGTACTTC. Protein sequence: CASSLDYRLYEQYF. Together with reference TRBV7-2 and TRBJ2-7, the CDR3 gives the full variable domain: GAGVSQSPSNKVTEKGKDVELRCDPISGHTALYWYRQSLGQGLEFLIYFQGNSAPDKSGLPSDRFSAERTGGSVSTLTIQRTQQEDSAVYLCASSLDYRLYEQYFGPGTRLTVT.

This clonotype was counted many times. The chain couples TRBV12-3 or TRBV12-4 to TRBJ2-5, with D perhaps TRBD1 (5 bases). Trimming took off 2 bases at V and 0 bases at J, with 7 bases between the two ends. This CDR3 is 14 amino acids long. CDR3 loop: CASSLRGNQETQYF. The CDR3 nucleotides are TGTGCCAGCAGTTTAAGGGGCAACCAAGAGACCCAGTACTTC.

The chain recombines TRBV11-2 with TRBJ2-3; 8 bases are shared with TRBD2. This CDR3 has 16 amino acids. Losses at the gene ends were 1 base for V and 2 bases for J; bases not matched to a gene: 5. Per germline, CDR1 SGHAT and CDR2 FQNNGV. The CDR3 DNA follows: TGTGCCAGCAGCTTAGGGCTGCGGGAGGCCACAGATACGCAGTATTTT. It codes for CASSLGLREATDTQYF.

In the case of this clonotype: A much more abundant neighbour one base away suggests this may be a read error. This rearrangement joins TRBV7-9 to TRBJ2-1, with a weak D call TRBD2 (6 bases). Germline CDR1 SEHNR, CDR2 FQNEAQ (reference sequence). The CDR3 runs to 15 residues. CDR3 loop: CASSSEGLAYNERFF. The CDR3 DNA follows: TGTGCCAGCAGCTCCGAGGGACTGGCCTACAATGAGCGGTTCTTC.

This clonotype was picked up many times. V is TRBV7-9 and J is TRBJ2-3, with D perhaps matching TRBD2 (7 bases). Trimming took 4 bases from V and 3 from J, leaving 17 bases between them. The CDR3 has 16 amino acids. Per germline, CDR1 SEHNR and CDR2 FQNEAQ (reference sequence). In DNA form, the CDR3 reads TGTGCCAGCAGCTCCCGAGGAGGGGGGGGGACAGATACGCAGTATTTT. It yields the protein CASSSRGGGGTDTQYF. The complete variable domain, with remaining parts taken from reference TRBV7-9 and TRBJ2-3, reads DTGVSQNPRHKITKRGQNVTFRCDPISEHNRLYWYRQTLGQGPEFLTYFQNEAQLEKSRLLSDRFSAERPKGSFSTLEIQRTEQGDSAMYLCASSSRGGGGTDTQYFGPGTRLTVL.

This clonotype was seen at least ten times. The chain uses TRBV11-2 and TRBJ2-7; 7 nucleotides match TRBD1. The ends lost 0 bases at V and 0 bases at J; junction bases unmatched: 8. CDR3 size: 17 residues. In germline, CDR1 is SGHAT, CDR2 FQNNGV. CDR3 nucleotides: TGTGCCAGCAGCTTAGACGCCTGGGGACAGAGCTCCTACGAGCAGTACTTC. This translates into CASSLDAWGQSSYEQYF.

This chain connects TRBV6-4 to TRBJ1-2, with 8 bases lining up with TRBD1. From germline, CDR1 is MRHNA and CDR2 SNTAGT. V lost 8 bases and J lost 1; bases outside the gene matches: 12. This CDR3 region has 16 residues. CDR3 sequence: CASPTDRVFSNYGYTF. The CDR3, as DNA: TGTGCCAGCCCCACGGACAGGGTGTTCAGTAACTATGGCTACACCTTC.

At least ten counts were recorded for this clonotype. CDR3 DNA: TGTGCCAGCAGACGGGGGGTGGTGACAGCGCAGAACACTGAAGCTTTCTTT. It specifies CASRRGVVTAQNTEAFF. V usage is TRBV6-1 and J usage is TRBJ1-1, with a possible D match to TRBD1 (5 bases). Germline V CDR1 and CDR2: MNHNS, SASEGT. The CDR3 has 17 residues. V gave up 6 bases and J gave up 1 base, with 21 bases separating them.

The chain joins TRBV6-1 to TRBJ1-6; tentatively, D is TRBD1 (5 bases). With 5 bases removed from V and 7 bases from J, the gap between germline ends came to 15 bases. Germline CDR1 is MNHNS and CDR2 is SASEGT. There are 15 residues in the CDR3. CDR3 sequence (DNA): TGTGCCAGCAGTCTGGGACCCTCAAGGAATTCACCCCTCCACTTT. Encoded protein: CASSLGPSRNSPLHF.

The rearrangement links TRBV19 to TRBJ2-2; D gene unclear. The germline CDR1 and CDR2 sequences are LNHDA and SQIVND (reference sequence). There are 13 residues in the CDR3. With 3 bases removed from V and 5 bases from J, the gap between germline ends came to 7 bases. The CDR3, as DNA: TGTGCCAGTAGTATCGCGGTTACCGGGGAGCTGTTTTTT. This translates into CASSIAVTGELFF.

This clonotype was seen more than once but under ten times. The CDR3 region has the DNA TGTGCCAGCAGTGAAAGGGGAGGAAACACTGAAGCTTTCTTT. This gives the protein CASSERGGNTEAFF. The chain links TRBV6-1 to TRBJ1-1; a possible D gene is TRBD1 (5 bases). The CDR3 extends over 14 amino acids. Germline V CDR1 and CDR2: MNHNS, SASEGT. V lost 2 bases and J 2 bases, leaving 9 bases between the germline ends.

This clonotype came up many times. The J gene is TRBJ2-1, the V gene TRBV9; TRBD2 is a possible D gene (6 bases). V gave up 1 base and J gave up 5 bases, with 7 bases separating them. CDR1 and CDR2 (germline): SGDLS, YYNGEE. This CDR3 spans 13 amino acids. The CDR3 region has the DNA TGTGCCAGCAGCGTAATAGCGGACAATGAGCAGTTCTTC. Amino acids: CASSVIADNEQFF.

This clonotype came up many times. The J gene is TRBJ1-6, the V gene TRBV28, with 11 bases fitting TRBD1. CDR1 is MDHEN and CDR2 is SYDVKM in the germline V gene. J lost 6 bases, V lost 5 bases, and 3 bases had no gene match. The length of the CDR3 is 15 residues. CDR3 bases: TGTGCCAGCAGTGGACAGGGGGCCGGTAATTCACCCCTCCACTTT. Its protein is CASSGQGAGNSPLHF.

This clonotype was picked up many times. The rearrangement uses TRBV29-1 and TRBJ2-1; TRBD2 matches 12 bases. Per germline, CDR1 SQVTM and CDR2 ANQGSEA. This CDR3 contains 15 residues. Trimming at V came to 6 bases and at J to 1 base, leaving 4 bases not matched to a gene. In nucleotides, the CDR3 is TGCAGCGTCCCTAGCGGGAGGGGATCCTACAATGAGCAGTTCTTC. Encoded protein: CSVPSGRGSYNEQFF.

V and J are TRBV28 and TRBJ1-1; 7 bases agree with TRBD1. Germline values: CDR1 MDHEN, CDR2 SYDVKM. The CDR3 is made up of 13 amino acids. V was pared by 7 bases and J by 7 bases, with 9 bases of the junction left unmatched. For the CDR3, the DNA is TGTGCCAGCAACGACAGGGAGCGTGATGAAGCTTTCTTT. It encodes CASNDRERDEAFF.

This clonotype was observed many times. The chain recombines TRBV10-3 with TRBJ2-1, with 7 bases matching TRBD1. Germline V lookup: CDR1 ENHRY, CDR2 SYGVKD. CDR3 length: 14 residues. V lost 8 bases to trimming and J lost 7 bases; unmatched junction nucleotides: 11. The CDR3 nucleotides are TGTGCCATCGGCCCCGCAGGGGGAGAAAATGAGCAGTTCTTC. This sequence encodes CAIGPAGGENEQFF.

This clonotype was counted many times. The chain couples TRBV28 to TRBJ1-1; D is ambiguous. With 6 bases removed from V and 1 base from J, the gap between germline ends came to 9 bases. CDR1 is MDHEN, CDR2 SYDVKM, per germline. This CDR3 spans 13 amino acids. The CDR3: CASRPLENTEAFF. As DNA, the CDR3 is TGTGCCAGCAGGCCACTGGAGAACACTGAAGCTTTCTTT.